Below, 16 T cell receptor beta chains from the same sample are listed, as sequenced in a study of blood T cell dynamics during melanoma immunotherapy. Stated time point: week 3, after first cycle of checkpoint inhibitor. Produced via immunoSEQ multiplex PCR; TCRdb's table is partial and in-frame only. The sample holds about 10,000 clones, approximately 86% seen once. The material was blood, obtained from a patient treated with checkpoint blockade. These receptors came from a human donor with melanoma.

This clone was detected only once. The V and J genes are TRBV5-1 and TRBJ2-2; no reliable D call. Germline-derived CDR1 and CDR2 are SGHRS and YFSETQ. The V end lost 0 bases, the J end lost 6 bases, and 6 bases lay between the germline ends. This CDR3 contains 13 residues. CDR3 region: CASSLDVAGELFF. Written as DNA, the CDR3 is TGCGCCAGCAGCTTGGACGTCGCCGGGGAGCTGTTTTTT.

The chain employs TRBV7-9 and TRBJ2-7; no clear D gene. Per the germline V gene, CDR1 is SEHNR and CDR2 is FQNEAQ (reference sequence). V shed 3 bases and J shed 1 base, with 16 bases lying between them. This CDR3 comprises 16 residues. DNA of the CDR3: TGTGCCAGCAGCTTCAATAGGGCGGAACAGTCCTACGAGCAGTACTTC. Protein: CASSFNRAEQSYEQYF.

J is TRBJ2-2 and V is TRBV19; D unclear. Germline loops: CDR1 LNHDA, CDR2 SQIVND (reference sequence). V was pared by 7 bases and J by 6 bases, with 18 bases between. There are 15 residues in the CDR3. The CDR3 sequence: CASMSPTQWAGELFF. DNA for the CDR3: TGTGCCAGTATGTCTCCGACCCAATGGGCCGGGGAGCTGTTTTTT.

This clone was detected only once. The chain uses TRBV15 and TRBJ1-4; 8 bases agree with TRBD1. The CDR3 totals 15 residues. The trim removed 0 bases at V and 6 bases at J, leaving 3 bases unmatched. Germline CDR1 LNHNV, CDR2 YYDKDF (reference sequence). In nucleotides, the CDR3 is TGTGCCACCAGCAGAGATGTACAGGGGGATGAAAAACTGTTTTTT. Protein: CATSRDVQGDEKLFF.

The V gene is TRBV27, the J gene TRBJ2-7, with D maybe TRBD2 (6 bases). The CDR3 loop spans 13 amino acids. CDR1 and CDR2 (germline): MNHEY, SMNVEV (reference sequence). Trimming cost V 3 bases and J 3 bases, with 9 bases left between them. The CDR3 DNA reads TGTGCCAGCAGTTTTGAAGCGGGCTACGAGCAGTACTTC. Translated, it gives CASSFEAGYEQYF.

The rearrangement links TRBV7-2 to TRBJ2-7; TRBD2 agrees at 11 bases. Germline V gives CDR1 SGHTA, CDR2 FQGNSA. Trimming took 1 base from V and 2 from J; bases not matched to a gene: 4. This CDR3 is built from 16 residues. The CDR3 reads CASSLGPSGGTYEQYF. The CDR3 DNA reads as TGTGCCAGCAGCTTAGGGCCTAGCGGGGGGACCTACGAGCAGTACTTC.

The genes are TRBV14 and TRBJ2-4; tentative D call: TRBD2 (6 bases). CDR1 SGHDN and CDR2 FVKESK come from the germline V gene. The CDR3 extends over 16 amino acids. The V and J ends lost 0 bases and 0 bases respectively, with 9 bases between them. This CDR3 reads CASSQEVGGAKNIQYF. The CDR3 DNA reads as TGTGCCAGCAGCCAAGAGGTCGGGGGAGCCAAAAACATTCAGTACTTC.

The genes are TRBV7-9 and TRBJ1-4; TRBD1 agrees at 8 bases. Germline V lookup: CDR1 SEHNR, CDR2 FQNEAQ (reference sequence). The CDR3 has 15 residues. V trimming: 2 bases; J trimming: 5 bases; junction bases outside the gene matches: 4. This CDR3 reads CASSLSTGGNEKLFF. In DNA, the CDR3 is TGTGCCAGCAGCTTAAGTACAGGGGGAAATGAAAAACTGTTTTTT.

The CDR3 loop is CASRDREGYTF. The CDR3 DNA reads as TGTGCCAGTAGGGACAGGGAAGGCTACACCTTC. The chain joins TRBV19 to TRBJ1-2; 8 bases line up with TRBD1. The CDR3 is 11 residues long. CDR1 is LNHDA, CDR2 SQIVND, per germline (reference sequence). The ends lost 6 bases at V and 8 bases at J; junction bases unmatched: 2. Supplemented by reference TRBV19 and TRBJ1-2, the full variable domain reads DGGITQSPKYLFRKEGQNVTLSCEQNLNHDAMYWYRQDPGQGLRLIYYSQIVNDFQKGDIAEGYSVSREKKESFPLTVTSAQKNPTAFYLCASRDREGYTFGSGTRLTVV.

The chain is built from TRBV4-2 and TRBJ2-2; the D is unclear. V was cut by 1 base and J by 0 bases, with 6 bases left in between. CDR3 length: 15 amino acids. CDR1 and CDR2 from the germline V gene are LGHNA and YNFKEQ. The CDR3 region is CASSQAETNTGELFF. In DNA, the CDR3 is TGTGCCAGCAGCCAAGCAGAGACGAACACCGGGGAGCTGTTTTTT.

J is TRBJ2-7 and V is TRBV5-4, with a tentative D call TRBD1 (6 bases). Germline CDR1 SGHNT, CDR2 YYREEE (reference sequence). Trimming cost V 3 bases and J 2 bases, with 21 bases left between them. The CDR3 is made up of 17 amino acids. As DNA, the CDR3 is TGTGCCAGCAGCTCCCCCCCGGGGACATACGGCGCCTACGAGCAGTACTTC. Its translation is CASSSPPGTYGAYEQYF.

The genes are TRBV7-2 and TRBJ2-1, with no clear D. Trimming shortened V by 3 bases and J by 5 bases, and 5 bases separated the two germline ends. This CDR3 spans 12 amino acids. Germline V gene data show CDR1 as SGHTA and CDR2 as FQGNSA. The CDR3 bases are TGTGCCAGCAGCTTGACCCACAATGAGCAGTTCTTC. Translation gives CASSLTHNEQFF.

This chain connects TRBV6-5 to TRBJ2-7; no clear D gene. This CDR3 contains 13 residues. Trimming shortened V by 6 bases and J by 0 bases, and 9 bases separated the two germline ends. The V gene's germline CDR1 is MNHEY and CDR2 SVGAGI. CDR3 in DNA: TGTGCCAGCAGGGAGACCCGCTCCTACGAGCAGTACTTC. Translating it yields CASRETRSYEQYF.

The chain links TRBV5-1 to TRBJ1-1; 7 bases line up with TRBD1. J gave up 3 bases and V 4 bases, and 6 bases lay outside the gene matches. This CDR3 spans 14 amino acids. Germline V gene sequence: CDR1 SGHRS, CDR2 YFSETQ. The CDR3 DNA follows: TGCGCCAGCAGCATAGACAGGGTTGACACTGAAGCTTTCTTT. Translated: CASSIDRVDTEAFF.

The chain links TRBV10-3 to TRBJ2-1; D might be TRBD2 (6 bases). Between the trimmed V and J ends, which lost 0 bases and 6 bases, there was a span of 12 bases. This CDR3 is built from 15 residues. Germline V CDR1 and CDR2: ENHRY, SYGVKD. This CDR3 is CAISESVEGRNEQFF. The DNA for the CDR3 is TGTGCCATCAGTGAGTCGGTGGAGGGTCGCAATGAGCAGTTCTTC.

This chain uses TRBV5-1 with TRBJ1-2; D uncertain. Trimming took 0 bases from V and 1 from J, leaving 4 bases between them. The V gene's germline CDR1 is SGHRS and CDR2 YFSETQ. The CDR3 has 13 amino acids. CDR3 nucleotides: TGCGCCAGCAGCTTGGACAGTAACTATGGCTACACCTTC. Protein sequence: CASSLDSNYGYTF.